One sample yielded the 20 T cell receptor beta chains listed below, sequenced in a study of blood T cell repertoires in COVID-19. Libraries were prepared by immunoSEQ multiplex PCR; TCRdb keeps only in-frame clonotypes and omits some of them. The data contain 400,000 or so clones, 70% to 90% of them singletons. The sample was peripheral blood. Every receptor here comes from a man aged 18 to 29 with COVID-19, enrolled during active disease.

The chain uses TRBV10-1 and TRBJ1-1; no reliable D call. Germline loops: CDR1 WNHNN, CDR2 SYGVQD (reference sequence). Trimming left V 0 bases short and J 5 bases short, with 16 bases between. The CDR3 has 16 residues. The CDR3 region has the DNA TGCGCCAGCAGTGAGTCGGGGTGGTCGGGGTGGACTGAAGCTTTCTTT. Translating gives CASSESGWSGWTEAFF.

V is TRBV19 and J is TRBJ1-1; 10 bases are shared with TRBD1. From germline, CDR1 is LNHDA and CDR2 SQIVND (reference sequence). V lost 10 bases and J lost 8; bases outside the gene matches: 16. The CDR3 spans 15 residues. CDR3 amino acids: CATAGTGAAELEAFF. The CDR3 DNA sequence: TGTGCCACCGCGGGGACAGGGGCCGCAGAACTGGAAGCTTTCTTT.

The CDR3 loop reads CASSPDSAGANVLTF. The DNA of the CDR3 is TGTGCCAGCAGCCCTGACAGTGCCGGGGCCAACGTCCTGACTTTC. The chain employs TRBV3-1 (or the pseudogene TRBV3-2) and TRBJ2-6; D may be TRBD1 (5 bases). This CDR3 spans 15 amino acids. V lost 4 bases, J lost 4 bases, and 11 bases lay in between. Germline V gene sequence: CDR1 LGHDT, CDR2 YNNKEL (reference sequence).

A single count supports this clone. The rearrangement uses TRBV7-9 and TRBJ2-7, with 9 bases that match TRBD1. After removal of 3 bases from V and 7 bases from J, the junction contained 10 bases not matched to a gene. CDR3 length: 15 residues. CDR1 is SEHNR and CDR2 is FQNEAQ in the germline V gene (reference sequence). CDR3 protein: CASSFSTGGRGEQYF. Here the CDR3 DNA reads TGTGCCAGCAGCTTCTCTACAGGGGGCAGGGGTGAGCAGTACTTC.

The V gene is TRBV2, the J gene TRBJ2-2, with 7 bases aligning to TRBD2. V shed 4 bases and J 4 bases; nucleotides not matched to a gene: 9. The CDR3 runs to 16 residues. Germline V gene data show CDR1 as SNHLY and CDR2 as FYNNEI. CDR3 protein: CASSVSPRGGTGELFF. CDR3 DNA: TGTGCCAGCAGTGTCTCACCCCGCGGGGGCACCGGGGAGCTGTTTTTT.

This rearrangement joins TRBV7-9 to TRBJ1-5; 10 positions agree with TRBD1. The V segment lost 5 bases and the J segment 7 bases; nucleotides outside the gene matches: 5. Per the germline V gene, CDR1 is SEHNR and CDR2 is FQNEAQ (reference sequence). The CDR3 loop spans 14 amino acids. CDR3 nucleotides: TGTGCCAGCAGCCAACCGGGACAGGGGCAGCCCCAGCATTTT. Amino acids: CASSQPGQGQPQHF.

The genes are TRBV10-3 and TRBJ1-2, with D tentatively TRBD1 (5 bases). CDR3 length equals 14 residues. V was trimmed by 0 bases and J by 1 base, leaving 6 bases between them. Germline CDR1 is ENHRY and CDR2 is SYGVKD. CDR3 amino acids: CAISESGDNYGYTF. The CDR3 bases are TGTGCCATCAGTGAGTCAGGGGATAACTATGGCTACACCTTC.

The gene calls are TRBV2 and TRBJ2-2; tentative D call: TRBD1 (5 bases). In germline, CDR1 is SNHLY, CDR2 FYNNEI. Trimming pared 8 bases from V and 1 base from J, leaving 26 bases between. This CDR3 is built from 19 residues. The CDR3 DNA reads as TGTGCCAGCTGTCCCACTGGACGGCGCTTAGGGGAGAACACCGGGGAGCTGTTTTTT. This codes for CASCPTGRRLGENTGELFF.

This clone has a single count. The chain recombines TRBV5-4 with TRBJ2-5; D ambiguous. Germline CDR1 SGHNT, CDR2 YYREEE (reference sequence). This CDR3 comprises 14 residues. V was cut by 3 bases and J by 4 bases, with 13 bases left in between. The chain's CDR3 is CASSWVETTETQYF. The CDR3 nucleotides are TGTGCCAGCAGCTGGGTGGAGACGACAGAGACCCAGTACTTC.

The CDR3 coding sequence is TGTGCCAGCAGGGCGGGAGGCCCCCATGAGCAGTTCTTC. Its translation is CASRAGGPHEQFF. This chain links TRBV2 with TRBJ2-1, with 8 bases matching TRBD2. CDR1 and CDR2 (germline): SNHLY, FYNNEI. The CDR3 sequence is 13 residues long. V was clipped by 6 bases and J by 8 bases; unmatched bases: 6.

This clone was detected only once. V is TRBV30 and J is TRBJ1-2, with TRBD1 matching 9 bases. Per germline, CDR1 GTSNPN and CDR2 SVGIG (reference sequence). V lost 0 bases to trimming and J lost 0 bases; unmatched junction nucleotides: 11. The CDR3 runs 18 residues. The CDR3 loop is CAWSVGWDRAISNYGYTF. In nucleotides, the CDR3 is TGTGCCTGGAGTGTAGGCTGGGACAGGGCAATCTCTAACTATGGCTACACCTTC.

The chain joins TRBV5-5 to TRBJ2-7; maybe TRBD1 (5 bases). V was cut by 4 bases and J by 2 bases, with 16 bases left in between. Germline assignment: CDR1 SGHKS and CDR2 YYEKEE (reference sequence). There are 15 residues in the CDR3. The CDR3 DNA is TGTGCCAGCAGCCCGATACCAACAGGTACCTACGAGCAGTACTTC. The encoded protein is CASSPIPTGTYEQYF.

This clone was seen a few times. V gene TRBV19 combines with J gene TRBJ2-1; TRBD2 aligns across 9 bases. Looked up from germline, CDR1 is LNHDA and CDR2 is SQIVND (reference sequence). CDR3 length: 18 amino acids. V shed 6 bases and J 7 bases; nucleotides not matched to a gene: 19. CDR3 loop: CASSLWSLTSGMENEQFF. CDR3 DNA sequence: TGTGCCAGTAGCCTCTGGTCCCTGACTAGCGGCATGGAGAATGAGCAGTTCTTC.

The chain couples TRBV6-1 to TRBJ1-4; D is undetermined. This CDR3 is 16 amino acids long. V was clipped by 0 bases and J by 5 bases, with 13 bases between them. Germline V gives CDR1 MNHNS, CDR2 SASEGT. CDR3 sequence (DNA): TGTGCCAGCAGTGAAGCGGGAGACCCCTCGAATGAAAAACTGTTTTTT. Its protein is CASSEAGDPSNEKLFF.

The gene calls are TRBV24-1 and TRBJ1-3, with D maybe TRBD1 (5 bases). Trimming left V 3 bases short and J 0 bases short, with 8 bases between. Germline values: CDR1 KGHDR, CDR2 SFDVKD. This CDR3 spans 15 amino acids. For the CDR3, the DNA is TGTGCCACCAGTGATGCCGGGGGCTCTGGAAACACCATATATTTT. It codes for CATSDAGGSGNTIYF.

The V gene is TRBV2, the J gene TRBJ2-1; TRBD1 matches 7 bases. This CDR3 region has 14 residues. Germline trimming cut 5 bases from V and 6 bases from J; bases unmatched to any gene: 7. Looked up from germline, CDR1 is SNHLY and CDR2 is FYNNEI. The CDR3 coding sequence is TGTGCCAGCAGTAAGACAGGGACCGCCAATGAGCAGTTCTTC. It is translated as CASSKTGTANEQFF. Full variable domain (outside the CDR3, taken from reference TRBV2 and TRBJ2-1): EPEVTQTPSHQVTQMGQEVILRCVPISNHLYFYWYRQILGQKVEFLVSFYNNEISEKSEIFDDQFSVERPDGSNFTLKIRSTKLEDSAMYFCASSKTGTANEQFFGPGTRLTVL.

The chain couples TRBV7-2 to TRBJ2-5; D call uncertain. Germline CDR1 is SGHTA and CDR2 is FQGNSA. Trimming removed 11 bases at V and 2 bases at J, with 21 bases between. This CDR3 spans 15 amino acids. The CDR3 loop is CAGGGTVAPQETQYF. The CDR3 bases are TGTGCCGGCGGCGGAACCGTCGCGCCTCAAGAGACCCAGTACTTC. The entire variable domain, with the rest obtained from reference TRBV7-2 and TRBJ2-5, is as follows: GAGVSQSPSNKVTEKGKDVELRCDPISGHTALYWYRQSLGQGLEFLIYFQGNSAPDKSGLPSDRFSAERTGGSVSTLTIQRTQQEDSAVYLCAGGGTVAPQETQYFGPGTRLLVL.

The chain combines TRBV7-3 with TRBJ1-5, with D hard to call. This CDR3 region has 13 residues. In germline, CDR1 is SGHTA, CDR2 FQGTGA. V lost 3 bases, J lost 6 bases, and 9 bases lay in between. The CDR3 protein is CASSFGVFQPQHF. In DNA form, the CDR3 reads TGTGCCAGCAGCTTCGGGGTTTTTCAGCCCCAGCATTTT.

The CDR3, as DNA: TGTGCCACCAGCAGAGAGAGGGACAGTAGCACAGATACGCAGTATTTT. It yields the protein CATSRERDSSTDTQYF. The V gene is TRBV15, the J gene TRBJ2-3, with TRBD1 matching over 7 bases. V was pared by 0 bases and J by 0 bases, with 3 bases of the junction left unmatched. The CDR3 consists of 16 residues. Germline CDR1 LNHNV, CDR2 YYDKDF (reference sequence).

V and J are TRBV19 and TRBJ2-1; 9 bases line up with TRBD2. Looked up from germline, CDR1 is LNHDA and CDR2 is SQIVND (reference sequence). J was trimmed by 1 base and V by 3 bases; bases with no gene match: 10. The CDR3 sequence is 18 residues long. CDR3 nucleotide sequence: TGTGCCAGTAGTATTCGGTTAGCGGGGGCTCATTCCTACAATGAGCAGTTCTTC. Its protein product is CASSIRLAGAHSYNEQFF.